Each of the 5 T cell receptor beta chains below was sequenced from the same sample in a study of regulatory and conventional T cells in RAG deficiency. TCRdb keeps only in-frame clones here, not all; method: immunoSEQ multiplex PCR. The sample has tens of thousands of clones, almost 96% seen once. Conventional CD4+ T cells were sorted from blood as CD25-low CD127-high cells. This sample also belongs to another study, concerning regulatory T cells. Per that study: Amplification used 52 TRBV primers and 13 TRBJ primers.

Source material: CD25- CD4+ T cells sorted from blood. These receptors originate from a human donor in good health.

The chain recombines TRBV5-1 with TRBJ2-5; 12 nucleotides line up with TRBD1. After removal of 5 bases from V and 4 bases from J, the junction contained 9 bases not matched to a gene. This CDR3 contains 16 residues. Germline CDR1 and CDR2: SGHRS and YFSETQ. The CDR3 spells CASSTRDRGRGETQYF. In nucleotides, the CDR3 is TGCGCCAGCAGTACAAGGGACAGGGGGCGCGGAGAGACCCAGTACTTC.

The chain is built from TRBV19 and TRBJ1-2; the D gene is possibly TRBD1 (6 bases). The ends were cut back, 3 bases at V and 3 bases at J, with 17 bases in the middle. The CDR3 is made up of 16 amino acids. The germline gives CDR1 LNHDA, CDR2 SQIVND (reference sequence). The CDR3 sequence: CASSITRTTGDYGYTF. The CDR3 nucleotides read TGTGCCAGTAGTATTACCCGAACGACAGGCGACTATGGCTACACCTTC.

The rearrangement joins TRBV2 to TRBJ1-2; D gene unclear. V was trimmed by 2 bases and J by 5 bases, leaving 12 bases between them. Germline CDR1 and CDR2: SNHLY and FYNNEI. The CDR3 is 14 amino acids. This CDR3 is CASSELWSGYGYTF. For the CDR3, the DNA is TGTGCCAGCAGTGAACTATGGTCGGGGTATGGCTACACCTTC.

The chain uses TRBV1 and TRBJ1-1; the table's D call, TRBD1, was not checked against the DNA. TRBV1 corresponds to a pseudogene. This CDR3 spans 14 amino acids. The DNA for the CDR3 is TGCACCAGCAGAAGAACGCAGGGGTGCACTGAAGCTTTCTTT. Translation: CTSRRTQGCTEAFF.

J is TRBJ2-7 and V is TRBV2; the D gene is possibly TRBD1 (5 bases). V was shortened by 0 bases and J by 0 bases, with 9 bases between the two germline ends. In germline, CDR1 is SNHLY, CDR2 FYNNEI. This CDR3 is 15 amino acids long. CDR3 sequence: CASSEAQGASYEQYF. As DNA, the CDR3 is TGTGCCAGCAGTGAAGCGCAAGGGGCCTCCTACGAGCAGTACTTC.